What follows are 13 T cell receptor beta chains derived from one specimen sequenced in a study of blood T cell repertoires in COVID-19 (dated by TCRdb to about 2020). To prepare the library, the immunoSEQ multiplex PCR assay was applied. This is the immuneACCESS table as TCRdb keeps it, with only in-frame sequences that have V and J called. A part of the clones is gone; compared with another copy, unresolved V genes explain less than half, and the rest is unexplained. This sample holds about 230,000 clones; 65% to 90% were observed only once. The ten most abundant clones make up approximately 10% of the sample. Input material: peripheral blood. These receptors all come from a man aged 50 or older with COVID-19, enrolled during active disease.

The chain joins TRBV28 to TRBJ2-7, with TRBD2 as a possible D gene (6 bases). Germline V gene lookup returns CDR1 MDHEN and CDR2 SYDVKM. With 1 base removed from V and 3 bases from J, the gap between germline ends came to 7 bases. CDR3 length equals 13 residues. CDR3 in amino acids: CASSLLGGYEQYF. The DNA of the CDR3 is TGTGCCAGCAGTTTATTGGGGGGCTACGAGCAGTACTTC.

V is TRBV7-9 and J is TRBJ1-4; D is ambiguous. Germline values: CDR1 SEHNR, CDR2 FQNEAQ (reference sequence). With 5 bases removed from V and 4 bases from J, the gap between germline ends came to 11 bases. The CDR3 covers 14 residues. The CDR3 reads CASSRETHNEKLFF. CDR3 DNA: TGTGCCAGCAGCCGGGAAACCCATAATGAAAAACTGTTTTTT.

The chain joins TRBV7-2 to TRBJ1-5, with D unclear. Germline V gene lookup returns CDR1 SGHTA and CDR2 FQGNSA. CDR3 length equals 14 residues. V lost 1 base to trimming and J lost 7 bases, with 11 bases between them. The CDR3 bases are TGTGCCAGCAGCTTAGGAGGGAGTCGGCAGCCCCAGCATTTT. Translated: CASSLGGSRQPQHF.

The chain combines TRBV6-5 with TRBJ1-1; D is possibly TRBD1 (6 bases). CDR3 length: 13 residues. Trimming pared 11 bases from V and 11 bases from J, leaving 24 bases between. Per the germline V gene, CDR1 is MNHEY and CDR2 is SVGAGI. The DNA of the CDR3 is TGTGCCTCCCCAGCGGGGGCGTTTAGGGAGGCTTTCTTT. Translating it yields CASPAGAFREAFF.

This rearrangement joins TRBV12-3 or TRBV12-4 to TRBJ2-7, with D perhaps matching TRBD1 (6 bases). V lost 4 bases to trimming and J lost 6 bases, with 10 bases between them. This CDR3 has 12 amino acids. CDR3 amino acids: CASSSGTFEQYF. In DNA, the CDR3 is TGTGCCAGCAGTTCCGGGACATTCGAGCAGTACTTC.

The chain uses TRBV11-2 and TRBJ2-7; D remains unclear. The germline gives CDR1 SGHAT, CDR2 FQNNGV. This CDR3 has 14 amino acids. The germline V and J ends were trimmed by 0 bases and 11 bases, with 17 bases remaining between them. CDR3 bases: TGTGCCAGCAGCTTAGATCGAGGAACACCTGATAAGTACTTC. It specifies CASSLDRGTPDKYF.

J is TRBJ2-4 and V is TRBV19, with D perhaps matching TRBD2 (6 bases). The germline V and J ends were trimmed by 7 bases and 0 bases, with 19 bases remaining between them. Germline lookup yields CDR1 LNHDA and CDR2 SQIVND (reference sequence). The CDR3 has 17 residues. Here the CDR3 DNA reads TGTGCCAGTACCCCCGTCGGTCAGGGACTAGCCAAAAACATTCAGTACTTC. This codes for CASTPVGQGLAKNIQYF.

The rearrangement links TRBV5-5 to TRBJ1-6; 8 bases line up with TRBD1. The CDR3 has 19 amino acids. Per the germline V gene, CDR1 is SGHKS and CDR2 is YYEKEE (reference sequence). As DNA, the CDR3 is TGTCCCACCAGCAACGGGGGGCAGGGGGCGGGCTCCTATAATTCACCCCTCCACTTT. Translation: CPTSNGGQGAGSYNSPLHF.

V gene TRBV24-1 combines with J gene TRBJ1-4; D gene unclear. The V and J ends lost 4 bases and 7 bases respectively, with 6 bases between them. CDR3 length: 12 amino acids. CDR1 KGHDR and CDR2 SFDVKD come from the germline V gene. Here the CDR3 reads CATSDRGEKLFF. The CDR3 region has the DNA TGTGCCACCAGTGACCGAGGTGAAAAACTGTTTTTT.

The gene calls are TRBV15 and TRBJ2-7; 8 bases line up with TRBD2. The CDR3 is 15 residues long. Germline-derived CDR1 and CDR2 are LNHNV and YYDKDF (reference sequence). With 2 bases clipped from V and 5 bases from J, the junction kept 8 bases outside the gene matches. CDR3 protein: CATSRILAETDEQYF. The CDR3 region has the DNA TGTGCCACCAGCAGAATACTAGCGGAAACCGACGAGCAGTACTTC. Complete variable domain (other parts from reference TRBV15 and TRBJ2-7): DAMVIQNPRYQVTQFGKPVTLSCSQTLNHNVMYWYQQKSSQAPKLLFHYYDKDFNNEADTPDNFQSRRPNTSFCFLDIRSPGLGDTAMYLCATSRILAETDEQYFGPGTRLTVT.

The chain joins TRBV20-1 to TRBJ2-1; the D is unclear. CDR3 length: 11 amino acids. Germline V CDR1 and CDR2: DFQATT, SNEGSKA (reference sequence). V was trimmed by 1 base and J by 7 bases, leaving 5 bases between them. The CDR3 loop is CSARASNEQFF. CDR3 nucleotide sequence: TGCAGTGCTAGAGCTAGTAATGAGCAGTTCTTC.

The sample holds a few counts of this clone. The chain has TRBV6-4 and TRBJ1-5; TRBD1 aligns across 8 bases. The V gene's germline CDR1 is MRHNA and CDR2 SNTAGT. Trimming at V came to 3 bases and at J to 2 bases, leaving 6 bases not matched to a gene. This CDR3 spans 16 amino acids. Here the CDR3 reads CASSEAGGICNQPQHF. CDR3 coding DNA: TGTGCCAGCAGTGAAGCAGGGGGCATTTGCAATCAGCCCCAGCATTTT.

As DNA, the CDR3 is TGCGCCAGCAGCTTGGGGGACAGGTTCAGCTACGAGCAGTACTTC. Protein sequence: CASSLGDRFSYEQYF. The chain employs TRBV5-1 and TRBJ2-7, with TRBD1 matching over 8 bases. With 0 bases clipped from V and 3 bases from J, the junction kept 5 bases outside the gene matches. The CDR3 consists of 15 residues. Germline V CDR1 and CDR2: SGHRS, YFSETQ.